These 16 T cell receptor beta chains were all obtained from the same sample, sequenced in a study of blood T cell repertoires in COVID-19. The assay was immunoSEQ multiplex PCR, and TCRdb's table has in-frame clones only and misses some. Of about 21,000 clones in the sample, roughly 80% were seen once. Source material: peripheral blood. These receptors all stem from a man between 60 and 70 years old with active COVID-19.

The chain uses TRBV7-2 and TRBJ2-1; 10 bases line up with TRBD2. Germline trimming cut 5 bases from V and 4 bases from J; bases unmatched to any gene: 14. The CDR3 has 18 residues. CDR1 is SGHTA, CDR2 FQGNSA, per germline. CDR3 coding DNA: TGTGCCAGCAGCGGGGGGGCTATCCCTAGCGGGAGATACAATGAGCAGTTCTTC. This translates into CASSGGAIPSGRYNEQFF. The full variable domain, its missing parts supplied by reference TRBV7-2 and TRBJ2-1, is GAGVSQSPSNKVTEKGKDVELRCDPISGHTALYWYRQSLGQGLEFLIYFQGNSAPDKSGLPSDRFSAERTGGSVSTLTIQRTQQEDSAVYLCASSGGAIPSGRYNEQFFGPGTRLTVL.

This clone was seen more than once but under ten times. The V call is TRBV7-9, the J call TRBJ2-1, with TRBD1 matching 7 bases. The junction had 8 bases not matched to a gene; V was cut back by 5 bases and J by 4 bases. The CDR3 totals 15 residues. Germline assignment: CDR1 SEHNR and CDR2 FQNEAQ (reference sequence). The CDR3 sequence: CASSPPGQNYNEQFF. The CDR3 DNA reads TGTGCCAGCAGCCCCCCGGGACAGAATTACAATGAGCAGTTCTTC.

This clone was seen just once. The CDR3 bases are TGTGCCAGCAGTTTCGGGGCGGGAGTAGGGGACGAGCAGTACTTC. Encoded protein: CASSFGAGVGDEQYF. The chain employs TRBV27 and TRBJ2-7, with 7 bases fitting TRBD2. V lost 3 bases, J lost 5 bases, and 10 bases stayed unmatched. The germline V gene encodes CDR1 MNHEY and CDR2 SMNVEV (reference sequence). The CDR3 consists of 15 residues.

The DNA of the CDR3 is TGTGCCAGCAGCCTAAGCGTCACTGAAGCTTTCTTT. This encodes CASSLSVTEAFF. V usage is TRBV28 and J usage is TRBJ1-1; unclear D gene. This CDR3 is 12 amino acids long. In germline, CDR1 is MDHEN, CDR2 SYDVKM. The V and J ends lost 6 bases and 4 bases respectively, with 9 bases between them.

The rearrangement links TRBV20-1 to TRBJ2-5; possible D gene TRBD2, 6 bases. Per germline, CDR1 DFQATT and CDR2 SNEGSKA (reference sequence). Deletions cut 3 bases from V and 4 bases from J, with 18 bases between. There are 15 residues in the CDR3. For the CDR3, the DNA is TGCAGTGCTAGTCGGTTCCCTAGCGTCGGAGAGACCCAGTACTTC. Protein sequence: CSASRFPSVGETQYF.

CDR3 DNA sequence: TGTGCCAGCAGCCCCCTGAACAGGGGACATGCTCCGCGGAACACTGAAGCTTTCTTT. Its translation: CASSPLNRGHAPRNTEAFF. The V and J genes are TRBV7-2 and TRBJ1-1, with 7 positions matching TRBD1. The V gene's germline CDR1 is SGHTA and CDR2 FQGNSA. V trimming: 5 bases; J trimming: 1 base; junction bases outside the gene matches: 19. The CDR3 is 19 residues long.

CDR3 in amino acids: CASGSTGASQETQYF. The CDR3 coding sequence is TGTGCTAGTGGTTCGACAGGGGCCTCCCAAGAGACCCAGTACTTC. The gene calls are TRBV12-5 and TRBJ2-5, with 8 bases lining up with TRBD1. Trimming at V came to 4 bases and at J to 1 base, leaving 5 bases not matched to a gene. The V gene's germline CDR1 is LGHNT and CDR2 FRNRAP. CDR3 length: 15 residues.

This clone was seen more than once but under ten times. The chain links TRBV3-1 (or the pseudogene TRBV3-2) to TRBJ1-6, with a possible D match to TRBD1 (5 bases). CDR1 LGHDT and CDR2 YNNKEL come from the germline V gene (reference sequence). The CDR3 contains 14 residues. V dropped 3 bases and J dropped 7 bases, with 10 bases sitting between them. The CDR3 DNA is TGTGCCAGCAGCCATTGGGAGGGGAATTCACCCCTCCACTTT. Protein product: CASSHWEGNSPLHF.

The V gene is TRBV28, the J gene TRBJ1-2; no clear D gene. V dropped 7 bases and J dropped 4 bases, with 7 bases sitting between them. The CDR3 spans 11 residues. The germline gives CDR1 MDHEN, CDR2 SYDVKM. This CDR3 reads CASNSRYGYTF. The CDR3 DNA is TGTGCCAGCAACTCTCGCTATGGCTACACCTTC.

This clone appeared a few times. The chain has TRBV7-3 and TRBJ2-7, with 10 nucleotides matching TRBD1. The CDR3 has 15 residues. From germline, CDR1 is SGHTA and CDR2 FQGTGA. J gave up 5 bases and V 0 bases, and 4 bases lay outside the gene matches. The CDR3 DNA sequence: TGTGCCAGCAGCTTAACCGGTGGGACAGGGGACGAGCAGTACTTC. Translating it yields CASSLTGGTGDEQYF.

V and J are TRBV4-2 and TRBJ1-2; D is perhaps TRBD1 (5 bases). Deletions cut 4 bases from V and 1 base from J, with 16 bases between. Germline CDR1 reads LGHNA; CDR2 reads YNFKEQ. The CDR3 contains 16 residues. CDR3: CASSPDFDRYNYGYTF. The CDR3 DNA follows: TGTGCCAGCAGCCCCGACTTCGACAGATATAACTATGGCTACACCTTC.

The V call is TRBV2, the J call TRBJ2-2; 7 bases match TRBD2. The V segment lost 7 bases and the J segment 5 bases; nucleotides outside the gene matches: 7. The CDR3 loop spans 14 amino acids. The germline CDR1 and CDR2 sequences are SNHLY and FYNNEI. This CDR3 reads CASNEREITGELFF. In DNA form, the CDR3 reads TGTGCCAGCAACGAGCGGGAAATTACCGGGGAGCTGTTTTTT. The full variable domain, with the rest looked up from reference TRBV2 and TRBJ2-2, is EPEVTQTPSHQVTQMGQEVILRCVPISNHLYFYWYRQILGQKVEFLVSFYNNEISEKSEIFDDQFSVERPDGSNFTLKIRSTKLEDSAMYFCASNEREITGELFFGEGSRLTVL.

V gene TRBV24-1 combines with J gene TRBJ2-1, with 14 nucleotides matching TRBD2. Germline CDR1 and CDR2: KGHDR and SFDVKD. This CDR3 is built from 18 residues. With 4 bases clipped from V and 3 bases from J, the junction kept 7 bases outside the gene matches. The chain's CDR3 is CATSERTSGRLFYNEQFF. For the CDR3, the DNA is TGTGCCACCAGTGAACGGACTAGCGGGAGGCTCTTCTACAATGAGCAGTTCTTC.

This clone was counted between two and nine times. The rearrangement uses TRBV27 and TRBJ2-3; D may be TRBD2 (6 bases). The V end lost 2 bases, the J end lost 5 bases, and 20 bases lay between the germline ends. The germline V gene has CDR1 MNHEY and CDR2 SMNVEV (reference sequence). This CDR3 has 17 amino acids. The CDR3 loop is CASSLARGSLRGDTQYF. CDR3 nucleotide sequence: TGTGCCAGCAGTTTAGCCCGGGGGTCCCTACGCGGAGATACGCAGTATTTT.

CDR3 sequence: CASSPRQMNTEAFF. The CDR3 region has the DNA TGTGCCAGCAGTCCGCGACAGATGAACACTGAAGCTTTCTTT. The gene calls are TRBV28 and TRBJ1-1; D is perhaps TRBD1 (5 bases). The CDR3 is made up of 14 amino acids. The V gene lost 5 bases and the J gene lost 0 bases, with 10 bases spanning the gap. The germline CDR1 and CDR2 sequences are MDHEN and SYDVKM.

V is TRBV4-2 and J is TRBJ2-7; 8 nucleotides align to TRBD2. Trimming removed 5 bases from V and 0 bases from J; junction bases left unmatched: 9. The CDR3 runs 16 residues. The germline gives CDR1 LGHNA, CDR2 YNFKEQ. The CDR3 protein is CASSNQPGGGSYEQYF. CDR3 DNA sequence: TGTGCCAGCAGCAATCAACCGGGGGGGGGCTCCTACGAGCAGTACTTC.